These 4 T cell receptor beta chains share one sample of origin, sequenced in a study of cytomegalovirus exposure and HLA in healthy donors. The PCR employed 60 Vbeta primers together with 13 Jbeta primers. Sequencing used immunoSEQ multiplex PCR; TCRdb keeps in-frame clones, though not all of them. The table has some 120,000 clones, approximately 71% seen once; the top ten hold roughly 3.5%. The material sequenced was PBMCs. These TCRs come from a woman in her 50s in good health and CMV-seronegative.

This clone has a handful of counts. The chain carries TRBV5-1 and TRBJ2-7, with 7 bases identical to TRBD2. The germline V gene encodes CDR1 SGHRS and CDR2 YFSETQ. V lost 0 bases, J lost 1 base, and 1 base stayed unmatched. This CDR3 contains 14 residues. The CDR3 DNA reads TGCGCCAGCAGCTTGGCCGGGGGGTCCTACGAGCAGTACTTC. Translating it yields CASSLAGGSYEQYF.

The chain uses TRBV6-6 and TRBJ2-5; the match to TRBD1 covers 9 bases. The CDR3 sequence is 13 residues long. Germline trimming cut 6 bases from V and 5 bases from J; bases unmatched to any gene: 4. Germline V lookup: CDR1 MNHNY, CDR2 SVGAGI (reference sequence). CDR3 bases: TGTGCCAGCAGGAGGACAGGGGCGGAGACCCAGTACTTC. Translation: CASRRTGAETQYF.

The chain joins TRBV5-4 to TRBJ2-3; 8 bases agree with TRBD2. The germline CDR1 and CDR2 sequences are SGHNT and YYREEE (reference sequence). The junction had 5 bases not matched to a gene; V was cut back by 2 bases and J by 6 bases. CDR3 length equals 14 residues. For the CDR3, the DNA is TGTGCCAGCAGCTTAGCGGGAGCCAGGGATACGCAGTATTTT. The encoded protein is CASSLAGARDTQYF.

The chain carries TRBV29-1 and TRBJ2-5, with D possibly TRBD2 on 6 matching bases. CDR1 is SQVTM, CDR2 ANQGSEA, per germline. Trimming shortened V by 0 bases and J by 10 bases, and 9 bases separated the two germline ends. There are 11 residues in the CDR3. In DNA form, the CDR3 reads TGCAGCGTTGAAGATCTGGGGGGCCAGTACTTC. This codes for CSVEDLGGQYF.